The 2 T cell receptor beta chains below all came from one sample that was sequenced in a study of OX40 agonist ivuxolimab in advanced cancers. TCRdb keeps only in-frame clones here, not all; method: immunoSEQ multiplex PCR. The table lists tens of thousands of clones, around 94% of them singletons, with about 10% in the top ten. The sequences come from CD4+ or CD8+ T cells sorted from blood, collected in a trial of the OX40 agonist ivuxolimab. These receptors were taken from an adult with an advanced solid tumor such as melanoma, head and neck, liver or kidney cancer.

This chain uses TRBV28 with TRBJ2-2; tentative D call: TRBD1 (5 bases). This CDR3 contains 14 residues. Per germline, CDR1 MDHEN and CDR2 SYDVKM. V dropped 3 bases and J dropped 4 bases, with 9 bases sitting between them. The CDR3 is CASSLTAFTGELFF. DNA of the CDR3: TGTGCCAGCAGTTTGACAGCTTTCACCGGGGAGCTGTTTTTT. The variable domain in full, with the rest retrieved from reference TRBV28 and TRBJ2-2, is DVKVTQSSRYLVKRTGEKVFLECVQDMDHENMFWYRQDPGLGLRLIYFSYDVKMKEKGDIPEGYSVSREKKERFSLILESASTNQTSMYLCASSLTAFTGELFFGEGSRLTVL.

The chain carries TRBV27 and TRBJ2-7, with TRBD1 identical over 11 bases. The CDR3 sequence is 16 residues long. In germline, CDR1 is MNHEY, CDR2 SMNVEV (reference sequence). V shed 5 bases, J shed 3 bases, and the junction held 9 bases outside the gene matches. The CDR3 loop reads CASSPRTGGEVYEQYF. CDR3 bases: TGTGCCAGCAGTCCCCGGACAGGGGGCGAGGTCTACGAGCAGTACTTC.